The sequence of this T cell receptor (beta chain) was determined in a study of regulatory T cells in long-lasting Graves disease. Study outcomes and limitations: Persistent patients had a count of shared public clonotypes (2,741) that exceeded that of new patients (966).

Time point meaning: newly diagnosed GD, antithyroid drugs for less than 3 months. Researchers made the TCR library from RNA that was extracted from PBMCs. Assembly of TCR beta libraries relied on iRepertoire HTBI primers together with Arm-PCR of CDR3 regions. TCRdb redid the calling of the multiplex PCR reads with MiXCR, one entry per CDR3 protein. The table lists around 420,000 distinct CDR3 sequences, about 14% of them singletons. The germline CDR1 and CDR2 sequences are DFQATT and SNEGSKA (reference sequence). After removal of 0 bases from V and 2 bases from J, the junction contained 7 bases not matched to a gene. This CDR3 region has 16 residues. Points on this clonotype: Its antigen remains unidentified.

The V call is TRBV20-1, the J call TRBJ2-1, with 7 positions matching TRBD1. The sequences come from peripheral blood mononuclear cells (PBMCs), collected at new diagnosis, from a patient treated with antithyroid drugs. This TCR derives from a female donor with Graves disease. Written as DNA, the CDR3 is TGCAGTGCTAGAGATCGAACAGGGGTAGCCTACAATGAGCAGTTCTTC. Translating gives CSARDRTGVAYNEQFF.